The 26 T cell receptor beta chains below were found in one sample sequenced in a study of beta chain features in type 1 diabetes. As every portion of the isolated RNA was reverse transcribed, the sequencing read expressed TCRB transcripts. Sequencing was performed with immunoSEQ multiplex PCR; in TCRdb, only in-frame clones are kept and a portion is missing. This sample has some 230,000 clones; over 8.5% occur once, and the top ten carry about 0.037%. Sequencing used naive CD4+ T cells from blood. These receptors all come from a woman under 30 in good health.

This clone was counted only a few times. V is TRBV9 and J is TRBJ2-7; TRBD1 agrees at 7 bases. V lost 3 bases and J lost 5; bases outside the gene matches: 5. The CDR3 spans 13 residues. Germline V lookup: CDR1 SGDLS, CDR2 YYNGEE. The CDR3 DNA sequence: TGTGCCAGCAGCGCCCAGGGGGACGACGAGCAGTACTTC. Its protein is CASSAQGDDEQYF.

This clone has just a few counts. The chain joins TRBV2 to TRBJ1-1; D is unresolved. The CDR3 loop spans 14 amino acids. Germline lookup yields CDR1 SNHLY and CDR2 FYNNEI. Trimming removed 7 bases at V and 0 bases at J, with 12 bases between. The CDR3 reads CASTPQEVNTEAFF. CDR3 bases: TGTGCCAGCACTCCTCAGGAGGTGAACACTGAAGCTTTCTTT.

This clone was observed a few times. The gene calls are TRBV7-3 and TRBJ2-3; D uncertain. Trimming pared 5 bases from V and 1 base from J, leaving 10 bases between. The CDR3 spans 14 residues. The V gene's germline CDR1 is SGHTA and CDR2 FQGTGA. CDR3 region: CASSPTTRTDTQYF. The CDR3 DNA sequence: TGTGCCAGCAGCCCAACGACACGCACAGATACGCAGTATTTT.

This clone showed up just a few times. The rearrangement joins TRBV25-1 to TRBJ1-2; the D gene is possibly TRBD1 (6 bases). V lost 3 bases to trimming and J lost 4 bases, with 18 bases between them. Per germline, CDR1 MGHDK and CDR2 SYGVNS. There are 16 residues in the CDR3. The CDR3 DNA follows: TGTGCCAGCAGTGACACACGACAAGGGGGTGCCTATGGCTACACCTTC. It encodes CASSDTRQGGAYGYTF.

V is TRBV25-1 and J is TRBJ2-5; TRBD2 might be the D (6 bases). The germline V gene encodes CDR1 MGHDK and CDR2 SYGVNS. This CDR3 spans 14 amino acids. Trimming removed 3 bases at V and 4 bases at J, with 12 bases between. CDR3 nucleotides: TGTGCCAGCAGTGACTATCTGGAGGGAGAGACCCAGTACTTC. Protein: CASSDYLEGETQYF.

This chain links TRBV2 with TRBJ1-4, with D maybe TRBD1 (5 bases). V was cut by 1 base and J by 3 bases, with 12 bases left in between. Germline CDR1 and CDR2: SNHLY and FYNNEI. The length of the CDR3 is 16 residues. The CDR3 protein is CASSEEGIRPNEKLFF. In DNA, the CDR3 is TGTGCCAGCAGTGAAGAGGGGATCCGACCTAATGAAAAACTGTTTTTT. The whole variable domain, filled in from reference TRBV2 and TRBJ1-4, reads EPEVTQTPSHQVTQMGQEVILRCVPISNHLYFYWYRQILGQKVEFLVSFYNNEISEKSEIFDDQFSVERPDGSNFTLKIRSTKLEDSAMYFCASSEEGIRPNEKLFFGSGTQLSVL.

The table lists this clone with a few counts. This sequence joins TRBV5-4 and TRBJ1-1; a weak D match, TRBD1 (6 bases). Trimming removed 4 bases from V and 0 bases from J, with 10 bases in between. Per germline, CDR1 SGHNT and CDR2 YYREEE (reference sequence). The CDR3 length is 14 residues. CDR3 in DNA: TGTGCCAGCAGCGATGGACAGATGAACACTGAAGCTTTCTTT. Protein: CASSDGQMNTEAFF.

This rearrangement joins TRBV5-4 to TRBJ2-5, with no clear D. CDR1 is SGHNT and CDR2 is YYREEE in the germline V gene (reference sequence). The CDR3 runs 12 residues. V lost 2 bases, J lost 5 bases, and 7 bases lay in between. Here the CDR3 reads CASSLVRETQYF. The CDR3 DNA reads as TGTGCCAGCAGCTTAGTGCGGGAGACCCAGTACTTC.

This chain uses TRBV19 with TRBJ2-1; a weak D match, TRBD2 (6 bases). CDR3 length: 14 amino acids. V lost 3 bases, J lost 10 bases, and 16 bases lay in between. Germline V gene data show CDR1 as LNHDA and CDR2 as SQIVND (reference sequence). The CDR3 region is CASSMRPGVREQFF. CDR3 DNA: TGTGCCAGTAGTATGAGACCGGGGGTTCGGGAGCAGTTCTTC.

This clone was detected only a few times. The CDR3 loop reads CAWRQVAGAEAFF. The CDR3 DNA follows: TGTGCCTGGAGACAAGTAGCCGGCGCTGAAGCTTTCTTT. The V call is TRBV30, the J call TRBJ1-1; no firm D call. V was shortened by 3 bases and J by 6 bases, with 14 bases between the two germline ends. The germline V gene has CDR1 GTSNPN and CDR2 SVGIG (reference sequence). The CDR3 loop spans 13 amino acids. Full variable domain (remainder filled in from reference TRBV30 and TRBJ1-1): SQTIHQWPATLVQPVGSPLSLECTVEGTSNPNLYWYRQAAGRGLQLLFYSVGIGQISSEVPQNLSASRPQDRQFILSSKKLLLSDSGFYLCAWRQVAGAEAFFGQGTRLTVV.

This clone was counted only a few times. The J gene is TRBJ1-1, the V gene TRBV9, with D possibly TRBD1 on 6 matching bases. Germline assignment: CDR1 SGDLS and CDR2 YYNGEE. The CDR3 is 14 amino acids. Trimming shortened V by 5 bases and J by 2 bases, and 13 bases separated the two germline ends. The DNA for the CDR3 is TGTGCCAGCAGGGTTGGGGGGGGCAACACTGAAGCTTTCTTT. As protein: CASRVGGGNTEAFF.

The CDR3 is CASSLTVNPTEAFF. CDR3 nucleotide sequence: TGTGCCAGCAGCTTAACGGTGAACCCCACTGAAGCTTTCTTT. The V gene is TRBV7-9, the J gene TRBJ1-1; D gene unclear. The CDR3 has 14 amino acids. V was clipped by 2 bases and J by 4 bases, with 11 bases between them. Germline CDR1 reads SEHNR; CDR2 reads FQNEAQ (reference sequence).

This clone was seen a few times. The CDR3 region has the DNA TGTGCCAGCAGTCAGGGACAGGGGGCGAGCGGCTACACCTTC. Amino acid sequence: CASSQGQGASGYTF. The chain combines TRBV2 with TRBJ1-2, with 12 bases fitting TRBD1. This CDR3 spans 14 amino acids. The junction had 6 bases not matched to a gene; V was cut back by 5 bases and J by 8 bases. The germline V gene encodes CDR1 SNHLY and CDR2 FYNNEI.

This clone has more than one count but fewer than ten. The chain employs TRBV9 and TRBJ2-1, with 8 bases that match TRBD2. Germline CDR1 reads SGDLS; CDR2 reads YYNGEE. The CDR3 loop spans 15 amino acids. V shed 0 bases, J shed 7 bases, and the junction held 6 bases outside the gene matches. Written as DNA, the CDR3 is TGTGCCAGCAGCGTAGATGCGGGGGGCGATAATGAGCAGTTCTTC. Its protein is CASSVDAGGDNEQFF.

The rearrangement joins TRBV6-4 to TRBJ1-2, with a weak D call TRBD1 (6 bases). Germline V lookup: CDR1 MRHNA, CDR2 SNTAGT. V gave up 4 bases and J gave up 2 bases, with 11 bases separating them. The CDR3 sequence is 14 residues long. CDR3 residues: CASSAGGPNYGYTF. CDR3 sequence (DNA): TGTGCCAGCAGTGCGGGGGGCCCGAACTATGGCTACACCTTC.

The chain uses TRBV25-1 and TRBJ1-3; 7 bases fit TRBD1. With V trimmed by 3 bases and J by 3 bases, 8 bases remained unmatched. The CDR3 totals 16 residues. Germline CDR1 MGHDK, CDR2 SYGVNS. The CDR3 loop is CASSDPTGNFGNTIYF. The DNA for the CDR3 is TGTGCCAGCAGTGACCCGACAGGGAACTTTGGAAACACCATATATTTT.

This clone was observed a few times. V usage is TRBV12-5 and J usage is TRBJ2-7; 9 bases agree with TRBD1. The J segment lost 6 bases and the V segment lost 2 bases, leaving 5 bases of the junction unmatched. The germline V gene has CDR1 LGHNT and CDR2 FRNRAP. The CDR3 is made up of 14 amino acids. CDR3 loop: CASGLIGQGREQYF. DNA for the CDR3: TGTGCTAGTGGTTTGATTGGACAGGGGCGCGAGCAGTACTTC.

The V and J genes are TRBV7-9 and TRBJ1-1, with D unresolved. Trimming took 5 bases from V and 0 from J, leaving 7 bases between them. CDR3 length equals 13 residues. The V gene's germline CDR1 is SEHNR and CDR2 FQNEAQ (reference sequence). In DNA form, the CDR3 reads TGTGCCAGCAGCAGCAGGATGAACACTGAAGCTTTCTTT. This sequence encodes CASSSRMNTEAFF.

In nucleotides, the CDR3 is TGTGCCAGCAGCCTAGGGACATTCGATTCACCCCTCCACTTT. This encodes CASSLGTFDSPLHF. The chain recombines TRBV14 with TRBJ1-6; D perhaps matches TRBD1 (6 bases). Between the trimmed V and J ends, which lost 4 bases and 8 bases, there was a span of 12 bases. CDR1 and CDR2 from the germline V gene are SGHDN and FVKESK. This CDR3 region has 14 residues.

This clone appeared a few times. Other DNA sequences in the sample encode the same CDR3. The gene calls are TRBV5-1 and TRBJ2-1; D perhaps matches TRBD2 (5 bases). Trimming pared 0 bases from V and 0 bases from J, leaving 10 bases between. The CDR3 totals 16 residues. Germline V gives CDR1 SGHRS, CDR2 YFSETQ. For the CDR3, the DNA is TGCGCCAGCAGCTTGGTTGCGGGTAGCTCCTACAATGAGCAGTTCTTC. Protein product: CASSLVAGSSYNEQFF.

The chain recombines TRBV14 with TRBJ2-7; possible D gene TRBD1, 5 bases. Trimming shortened V by 2 bases and J by 1 base, and 18 bases separated the two germline ends. The CDR3 spans 17 residues. Germline assignment: CDR1 SGHDN and CDR2 FVKESK. For the CDR3, the DNA is TGTGCCAGCAGCCAATCCAGGGTAGGGATTGGGTCCTACGAGCAGTACTTC. Translation gives CASSQSRVGIGSYEQYF.

This clone was seen a few times. The V and J genes are TRBV6-1 and TRBJ1-4; 7 bases line up with TRBD1. Germline V gene data show CDR1 as MNHNS and CDR2 as SASEGT. This CDR3 is 14 amino acids long. Losses at the gene ends were 7 bases for V and 3 bases for J; bases not matched to a gene: 5. DNA of the CDR3: TGTGCCAGCACCAACAGGGGTTCTAATGAAAAACTGTTTTTT. Protein sequence: CASTNRGSNEKLFF.

The chain joins TRBV9 to TRBJ1-2; 11 nucleotides align to TRBD1. The CDR3 has 16 residues. V dropped 3 bases and J dropped 3; count of bases not matched to a gene: 7. Germline loops: CDR1 SGDLS, CDR2 YYNGEE. CDR3 in amino acids: CASSARTGGEDYGYTF. The DNA of the CDR3 is TGTGCCAGCAGCGCCCGGACAGGGGGCGAGGACTATGGCTACACCTTC.

The chain carries TRBV6-5 and TRBJ2-7, with D possibly matching TRBD2 (5 bases). There are 14 residues in the CDR3. The V end lost 0 bases, the J end lost 3 bases, and 9 bases lay between the germline ends. CDR1 and CDR2 from the germline V gene are MNHEY and SVGAGI. The CDR3, as DNA: TGTGCCAGCAGTTACTCGAGAGGGAGCTACGAGCAGTACTTC. Translation: CASSYSRGSYEQYF.

This clone has only a few counts. The chain carries TRBV6-1 and TRBJ2-5; 7 bases agree with TRBD1. Germline loops: CDR1 MNHNS, CDR2 SASEGT. The CDR3 is made up of 15 amino acids. V lost 2 bases and J lost 1; bases outside the gene matches: 4. For the CDR3, the DNA is TGTGCCAGCAGTGAATGGGGACAGTCCCAAGAGACCCAGTACTTC. Its translation: CASSEWGQSQETQYF.

The chain recombines TRBV30 with TRBJ2-1; 8 nucleotides line up with TRBD1. The CDR3 runs to 13 residues. V was pared by 2 bases and J by 15 bases, with 12 bases of the junction left unmatched. Germline V lookup: CDR1 GTSNPN, CDR2 SVGIG (reference sequence). The CDR3 is CAWSITGGWDWFF. The CDR3 bases are TGTGCCTGGAGTATTACAGGGGGATGGGATTGGTTCTTC.